These 21 T cell receptor beta chains were sequenced from one sample in a study of OX40 agonist ivuxolimab in advanced cancers. Using immunoSEQ multiplex PCR, the repertoire was profiled, and TCRdb retains in-frame clones only, with some absent. The sample has 75,000 to 100,000 clones, around nine tenths seen once. The specimen comprised CD4+ or CD8+ T cells sorted from blood, sampled in a trial of the OX40 agonist ivuxolimab. These receptors were taken from an adult with an advanced solid tumor such as melanoma, head and neck, liver or kidney cancer.

V gene TRBV15 combines with J gene TRBJ2-5; D unclear. CDR3 length equals 15 residues. The V end lost 1 base, the J end lost 5 bases, and 14 bases lay between the germline ends. Looked up from germline, CDR1 is LNHNV and CDR2 is YYDKDF (reference sequence). The CDR3 region is CATSRAVPMRETQYF. The DNA of the CDR3 is TGTGCCACCAGCAGAGCCGTCCCTATGAGGGAGACCCAGTACTTC.

The chain combines TRBV7-9 with TRBJ2-7; no firm D call. Trimming pared 1 base from V and 5 bases from J, leaving 9 bases between. The V gene's germline CDR1 is SEHNR and CDR2 FQNEAQ (reference sequence). The CDR3 extends over 13 amino acids. CDR3 in amino acids: CASSLGAADEQYF. CDR3 coding DNA: TGTGCCAGCAGCTTAGGTGCCGCGGACGAGCAGTACTTC.

In its sample, this clone was seen once. The chain carries TRBV27 and TRBJ2-1, with 15 positions matching TRBD2. The CDR3 is 19 residues long. Germline V gene data show CDR1 as MNHEY and CDR2 as SMNVEV (reference sequence). Germline trimming cut 3 bases from V and 2 bases from J; bases unmatched to any gene: 8. The CDR3 region has the DNA TGTGCCAGCAGTTTCCTCGGACTAGCGGGAGGGAGGACCTACAATGAGCAGTTCTTC. Amino acid sequence: CASSFLGLAGGRTYNEQFF.

CDR3 amino acids: CASSFNDLPGSPTGELFF. The CDR3 nucleotides read TGTGCCAGCAGCTTTAACGACCTGCCAGGTTCTCCCACCGGGGAGCTGTTTTTT. V gene TRBV11-2 combines with J gene TRBJ2-2; D remains ambiguous. The CDR3 spans 18 residues. Trimming stripped 3 bases from V and 4 bases from J, with 21 bases between. Germline V gene data show CDR1 as SGHAT and CDR2 as FQNNGV.

The chain has TRBV7-9 and TRBJ2-5, with TRBD1 matching over 7 bases. The CDR3 extends over 14 amino acids. The junction had 8 bases not matched to a gene; V was cut back by 5 bases and J by 5 bases. Germline V gene sequence: CDR1 SEHNR, CDR2 FQNEAQ (reference sequence). CDR3 region: CASSPTGQRETQYF. In DNA, the CDR3 is TGTGCCAGCAGCCCGACAGGGCAGAGGGAGACCCAGTACTTC.

The rearrangement joins TRBV7-8 to TRBJ2-7, with TRBD2 matching 11 bases. This CDR3 contains 15 residues. Germline CDR1 and CDR2: SGHVS and FQNEAQ. The junction had 5 bases not matched to a gene; V was cut back by 5 bases and J by 2 bases. The CDR3 is CASSKTSGITYEQYF. CDR3 DNA: TGTGCCAGCAGCAAGACTAGCGGGATCACCTACGAGCAGTACTTC.

The chain recombines TRBV11-2 with TRBJ2-5, with 12 bases lining up with TRBD2. CDR1 and CDR2 from the germline V gene are SGHAT and FQNNGV. The CDR3 is 15 amino acids. V was clipped by 3 bases and J by 6 bases; unmatched bases: 5. This CDR3 is CASSLLAGGRKTQYF. CDR3 in DNA: TGTGCCAGCAGCTTGCTAGCGGGAGGGAGGAAGACCCAGTACTTC.

The gene calls are TRBV7-2 and TRBJ2-7; 7 nucleotides line up with TRBD1. The CDR3 covers 14 residues. The germline gives CDR1 SGHTA, CDR2 FQGNSA. V dropped 6 bases and J dropped 2; count of bases not matched to a gene: 7. CDR3 sequence (DNA): TGTGCCAGCAGTTTTACAGGGGAGCCCTACGAGCAGTACTTC. Its translation: CASSFTGEPYEQYF.

The chain carries TRBV27 and TRBJ2-7, with a weak D call TRBD1 (8 bases). Germline V gene sequence: CDR1 MNHEY, CDR2 SMNVEV (reference sequence). Trimming shortened V by 6 bases and J by 3 bases, and 21 bases separated the two germline ends. This CDR3 is 16 amino acids long. The CDR3 DNA is TGTGCCAGCAGAGCAGGGGGCTGGCGGGAGAACTACGAGCAGTACTTC. Encoded protein: CASRAGGWRENYEQYF.

The rearrangement joins TRBV5-1 to TRBJ2-4; D possibly uses TRBD1 or TRBD2 (5 bases each). The V gene lost 6 bases and the J gene lost 7 bases, with 14 bases spanning the gap. The CDR3 consists of 13 residues. Germline values: CDR1 SGHRS, CDR2 YFSETQ. The CDR3 protein is CASTRDGGNIQYF. In DNA form, the CDR3 reads TGCGCCAGCACCCGGGACGGCGGGAACATTCAGTACTTC.

A single count supports this clone. The chain joins TRBV25-1 to TRBJ1-5; D uncertain. The CDR3 has 15 residues. Germline V gene lookup returns CDR1 MGHDK and CDR2 SYGVNS. Trimming took 0 bases from V and 2 from J, leaving 8 bases between them. CDR3 residues: CASSEYACRNQPQHF. CDR3 in DNA: TGTGCCAGCAGTGAATATGCATGCCGCAATCAGCCCCAGCATTTT.

J is TRBJ1-5 and V is TRBV28; D not certain. The CDR3 totals 15 residues. V dropped 7 bases and J dropped 5 bases, with 18 bases sitting between them. The germline gives CDR1 MDHEN, CDR2 SYDVKM. The CDR3 DNA reads TGTGCCAGCACTTACTCCGTGGACCGGTATCAGCCCCAGCATTTT. Its translation is CASTYSVDRYQPQHF.

The chain has TRBV28 and TRBJ2-7; D uncertain. Trimming left V 5 bases short and J 3 bases short, with 14 bases between. The length of the CDR3 is 14 residues. Germline values: CDR1 MDHEN, CDR2 SYDVKM. DNA of the CDR3: TGTGCCAGCAGTCTCACCCGGACCGGCTACGAGCAGTACTTC. It encodes CASSLTRTGYEQYF. Complete variable domain (other parts from reference TRBV28 and TRBJ2-7): DVKVTQSSRYLVKRTGEKVFLECVQDMDHENMFWYRQDPGLGLRLIYFSYDVKMKEKGDIPEGYSVSREKKERFSLILESASTNQTSMYLCASSLTRTGYEQYFGPGTRLTVT.

The V gene is TRBV5-1, the J gene TRBJ2-3, with D perhaps matching TRBD2 (5 bases). The length of the CDR3 is 14 residues. V lost 4 bases and J 0 bases, leaving 9 bases between the germline ends. Germline CDR1 is SGHRS and CDR2 is YFSETQ. The CDR3 nucleotides read TGCGCCAGCAGCCCCGGGAAGAGCACAGATACGCAGTATTTT. Its protein is CASSPGKSTDTQYF.

This clone was counted once. V gene TRBV5-8 combines with J gene TRBJ1-1, with D uncertain. The V end lost 2 bases, the J end lost 8 bases, and 7 bases lay between the germline ends. CDR1 and CDR2 from the germline V gene are SGHTS and YDEGEE. This CDR3 region has 11 residues. The CDR3 region is CASSFATEAFF. The CDR3 DNA is TGTGCCAGCAGCTTCGCTACAGAAGCTTTCTTT.

This chain links TRBV19 with TRBJ2-2, with D hard to call. Germline assignment: CDR1 LNHDA and CDR2 SQIVND (reference sequence). Trimming took 6 bases from V and 4 from J, leaving 18 bases between them. The CDR3 covers 16 residues. For the CDR3, the DNA is TGTGCCAGTAGCAAAGGGCCAGCCCCGGGCACCGGGGAGCTGTTTTTT. This translates into CASSKGPAPGTGELFF.

V usage is TRBV7-3 and J usage is TRBJ2-5; D not certain. This CDR3 is 12 amino acids long. CDR1 and CDR2 (germline): SGHTA, FQGTGA. Trimming shortened V by 2 bases and J by 5 bases, and 6 bases separated the two germline ends. The DNA of the CDR3 is TGTGCCAGCAGCTTACATGGGGAGACCCAGTACTTC. Translation: CASSLHGETQYF.

In its sample, this clone was seen once. The chain uses TRBV28 and TRBJ2-5, with 7 bases identical to TRBD1. The CDR3 length is 13 residues. Per germline, CDR1 MDHEN and CDR2 SYDVKM. V was pared by 6 bases and J by 5 bases, with 6 bases of the junction left unmatched. The CDR3 sequence is CASRGQGVETQYF. The CDR3 DNA follows: TGTGCCAGCAGGGGGCAGGGGGTGGAGACCCAGTACTTC.

This chain joins TRBV7-2 and TRBJ2-1; 7 nucleotides agree with TRBD2. Germline V gene lookup returns CDR1 SGHTA and CDR2 FQGNSA. This CDR3 contains 15 residues. V was clipped by 0 bases and J by 2 bases; unmatched bases: 1. CDR3 sequence reads: CASSLATSPYNEQFF. The CDR3 DNA sequence: TGTGCCAGCAGCTTAGCGACTAGCCCCTACAATGAGCAGTTCTTC.

V and J are TRBV27 and TRBJ2-2, with 7 bases fitting TRBD1. Losses at the gene ends were 0 bases for V and 4 bases for J; bases not matched to a gene: 14. CDR1 is MNHEY and CDR2 is SMNVEV in the germline V gene (reference sequence). This CDR3 is 19 amino acids long. CDR3 residues: CASSLSYITGTAVTGELFF. For the CDR3, the DNA is TGTGCCAGCAGTTTATCGTACATCACCGGGACAGCGGTCACCGGGGAGCTGTTTTTT.

The chain recombines TRBV10-3 with TRBJ1-5; D is possibly TRBD1 (5 bases). CDR3 length: 14 residues. Germline CDR1 is ENHRY and CDR2 is SYGVKD. Trimming pared 6 bases from V and 5 bases from J, leaving 14 bases between. The CDR3 DNA reads TGTGCCATCAGGTCCCAGGGAGGGGATCAGCCCCAGCATTTT. This sequence encodes CAIRSQGGDQPQHF.